One sample yielded the 15 T cell receptor beta chains listed below, sequenced in a study of T cell responses to AZD1222 COVID-19 vaccine. The method was immunoSEQ multiplex PCR; TCRdb's version includes in-frame clones alone and lacks a portion of them. This table has approximately 120,000 clones, roughly 88% appearing once. The specimen comprised peripheral blood, sampled on day 0 of MenACWY control vaccination. The receptors shown here come from an adult in good health.

The chain carries TRBV9 and TRBJ1-3; possibly TRBD1 for D (5 bases). The CDR3 is 14 residues long. Germline lookup yields CDR1 SGDLS and CDR2 YYNGEE. V lost 4 bases and J 2 bases, leaving 10 bases between the germline ends. The CDR3 here is CASSIGTTGNTIYF. In DNA, the CDR3 is TGTGCCAGCAGCATCGGGACGACTGGAAACACCATATATTTT.

This chain links TRBV19 with TRBJ1-1, with TRBD1 as a possible D gene (6 bases). Germline V gives CDR1 LNHDA, CDR2 SQIVND (reference sequence). Between the trimmed V and J ends, which lost 3 bases and 1 base, there was a span of 9 bases. The CDR3 is made up of 14 amino acids. This chain's CDR3 is CASSMGGQNTEAFF. The CDR3 nucleotides read TGTGCCAGTAGTATGGGGGGGCAGAACACTGAAGCTTTCTTT.

This chain connects TRBV6-4 to TRBJ2-7; the D is unclear. Germline lookup yields CDR1 MRHNA and CDR2 SNTAGT. The CDR3 totals 10 residues. V shed 7 bases and J shed 6 bases, with 7 bases lying between them. The CDR3 DNA is TGTGCCAGCATCCAGCGCGAGCAGTACTTC. Translation gives CASIQREQYF.

The genes are TRBV12-3 or TRBV12-4 and TRBJ2-1; a possible D gene is TRBD1 (6 bases). This CDR3 has 12 residues. V lost 6 bases and J 7 bases, leaving 10 bases between the germline ends. CDR3 sequence: CASRIQGNEQFF. The DNA for the CDR3 is TGTGCCAGCAGAATACAGGGAAATGAGCAGTTCTTC.

This clone was detected ten times or more. This chain uses TRBV2 with TRBJ2-6; 7 bases are shared with TRBD1. CDR3 length equals 16 residues. Germline-derived CDR1 and CDR2 are SNHLY and FYNNEI. Trimming at V came to 4 bases and at J to 0 bases, leaving 3 bases not matched to a gene. The CDR3 region is CASSGDSASGANVLTF. CDR3 in DNA: TGTGCCAGCAGTGGGGACAGTGCCTCTGGGGCCAACGTCCTGACTTTC.

The chain employs TRBV20-1 and TRBJ2-7; D perhaps matches TRBD1 (6 bases). CDR1 DFQATT and CDR2 SNEGSKA come from the germline V gene (reference sequence). CDR3 length: 11 residues. V lost 6 bases and J 8 bases, leaving 14 bases between the germline ends. The CDR3 reads CSAKAGTKQYF. The CDR3 nucleotides read TGCAGTGCCAAGGCCGGGACAAAGCAGTACTTC.

This chain connects TRBV10-2 to TRBJ2-3; a possible D gene is TRBD2 (5 bases). Deletions cut 3 bases from V and 0 bases from J, with 10 bases between. CDR1 and CDR2 from the germline V gene are WSHSY and SAAADI. The CDR3 runs 15 residues. The CDR3 loop is CASSENGGSTDTQYF. The CDR3 DNA sequence: TGCGCCAGCAGTGAAAACGGCGGGAGCACAGATACGCAGTATTTT.

This chain joins TRBV11-2 and TRBJ2-2; D not resolved. Trimming stripped 5 bases from V and 1 base from J, with 8 bases between. Germline-derived CDR1 and CDR2 are SGHAT and FQNNGV. CDR3 size: 14 residues. CDR3 residues: CASSPSLNTGELFF. CDR3 DNA sequence: TGTGCCAGCAGCCCATCCTTGAACACCGGGGAGCTGTTTTTT.

The genes are TRBV28 and TRBJ1-4, with TRBD1 as a possible D gene (6 bases). V gave up 2 bases and J gave up 0 bases, with 13 bases separating them. Germline CDR1 is MDHEN and CDR2 is SYDVKM. This CDR3 spans 17 amino acids. CDR3 coding DNA: TGTGCCAGCAGTTTAATTTACAGGGCTGCAACTAATGAAAAACTGTTTTTT. Translating gives CASSLIYRAATNEKLFF.

The CDR3 sequence is CASSAESGQPQHF. The DNA of the CDR3 is TGTGCCAGCAGTGCCGAATCAGGTCAGCCCCAGCATTTT. The genes are TRBV6-4 and TRBJ1-5; D gene unclear. The V end lost 4 bases, the J end lost 6 bases, and 10 bases lay between the germline ends. This CDR3 is built from 13 residues. The germline V gene encodes CDR1 MRHNA and CDR2 SNTAGT.

The rearrangement links TRBV18 to TRBJ2-6, with D possibly TRBD1 on 5 matching bases. The CDR3 is 15 amino acids. Germline CDR1 is KGHSH and CDR2 is LQKENI. Trimming removed 3 bases from V and 4 bases from J, with 10 bases in between. CDR3 coding DNA: TGTGCCAGCTCACCCTCATGGGGCGGGGCCAACGTCCTGACTTTC. Its protein is CASSPSWGGANVLTF.

V gene TRBV7-2 combines with J gene TRBJ1-6, with unresolved D. Trimming pared 1 base from V and 3 bases from J, leaving 10 bases between. The CDR3 has 16 amino acids. Germline CDR1 and CDR2: SGHTA and FQGNSA. CDR3 protein: CASSLEVGGYNSPLHF. In DNA form, the CDR3 reads TGTGCCAGCAGCTTAGAGGTTGGTGGCTATAATTCACCCCTCCACTTT.

The chain couples TRBV27 to TRBJ1-2; no clear D gene. Germline-derived CDR1 and CDR2 are MNHEY and SMNVEV (reference sequence). Trimming removed 5 bases at V and 5 bases at J, with 9 bases between. This CDR3 comprises 12 residues. The CDR3 is CASSPDLYGYTF. In nucleotides, the CDR3 is TGTGCCAGCAGTCCCGACCTTTATGGCTACACCTTC.

The rearrangement links TRBV28 to TRBJ1-6, with D tentatively TRBD1 (6 bases). The CDR3 contains 15 residues. Germline V gene lookup returns CDR1 MDHEN and CDR2 SYDVKM. V shed 4 bases and J shed 8 bases, with 15 bases lying between them. The CDR3 protein is CASSSLTGGDSPLHF. CDR3 bases: TGTGCCAGCAGTTCGCTGACAGGAGGCGATTCACCCCTCCACTTT.

This clone came up a few times. The gene calls are TRBV28 and TRBJ2-7; D possibly uses TRBD1 or TRBD2 (6 bases each). CDR3 size: 15 residues. V was pared by 5 bases and J by 5 bases, with 19 bases between. Germline V lookup: CDR1 MDHEN, CDR2 SYDVKM. The CDR3 loop is CASSLIGGREHEQYF. The CDR3 bases are TGTGCCAGCAGTCTTATCGGGGGCAGGGAGCACGAGCAGTACTTC. Using reference TRBV28 and TRBJ2-7 for the parts outside the CDR3, the full variable domain is DVKVTQSSRYLVKRTGEKVFLECVQDMDHENMFWYRQDPGLGLRLIYFSYDVKMKEKGDIPEGYSVSREKKERFSLILESASTNQTSMYLCASSLIGGREHEQYFGPGTRLTVT.